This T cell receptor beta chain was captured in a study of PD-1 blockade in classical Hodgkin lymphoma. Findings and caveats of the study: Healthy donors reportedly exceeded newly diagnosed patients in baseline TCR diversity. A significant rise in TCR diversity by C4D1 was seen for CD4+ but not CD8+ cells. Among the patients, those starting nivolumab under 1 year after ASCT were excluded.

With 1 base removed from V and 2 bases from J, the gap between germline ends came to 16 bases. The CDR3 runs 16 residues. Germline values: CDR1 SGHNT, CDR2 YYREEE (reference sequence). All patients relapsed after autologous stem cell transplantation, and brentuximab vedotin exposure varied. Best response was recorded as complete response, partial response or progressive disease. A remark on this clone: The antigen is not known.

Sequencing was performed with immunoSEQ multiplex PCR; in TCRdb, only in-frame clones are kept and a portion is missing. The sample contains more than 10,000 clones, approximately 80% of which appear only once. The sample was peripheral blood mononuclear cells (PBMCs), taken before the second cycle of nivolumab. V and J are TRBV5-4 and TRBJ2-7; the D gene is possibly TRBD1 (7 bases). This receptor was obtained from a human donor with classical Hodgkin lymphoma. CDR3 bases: TGTGCCAGCAGCTTGTCATTGGGCAGGGGGGCCTACGAGCAGTACTTC. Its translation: CASSLSLGRGAYEQYF.